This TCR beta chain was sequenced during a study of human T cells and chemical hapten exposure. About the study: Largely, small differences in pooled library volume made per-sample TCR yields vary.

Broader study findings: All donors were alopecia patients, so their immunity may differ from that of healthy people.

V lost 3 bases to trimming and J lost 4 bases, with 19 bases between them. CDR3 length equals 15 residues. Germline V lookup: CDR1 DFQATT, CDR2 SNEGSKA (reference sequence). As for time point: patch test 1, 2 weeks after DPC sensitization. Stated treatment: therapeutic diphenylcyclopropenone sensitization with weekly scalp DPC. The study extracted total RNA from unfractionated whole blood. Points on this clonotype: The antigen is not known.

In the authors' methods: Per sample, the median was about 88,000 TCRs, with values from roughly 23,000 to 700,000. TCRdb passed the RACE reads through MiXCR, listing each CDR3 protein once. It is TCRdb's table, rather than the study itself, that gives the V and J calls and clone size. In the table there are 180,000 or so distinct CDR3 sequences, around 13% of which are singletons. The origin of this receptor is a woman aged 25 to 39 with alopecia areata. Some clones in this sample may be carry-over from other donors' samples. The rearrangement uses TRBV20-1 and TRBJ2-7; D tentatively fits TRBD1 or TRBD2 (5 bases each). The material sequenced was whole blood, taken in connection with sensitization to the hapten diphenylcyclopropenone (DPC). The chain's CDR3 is CSASNLGDPRYEQYF. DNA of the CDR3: TGCAGTGCTAGTAATCTGGGGGATCCTCGGTACGAGCAGTACTTC.